A selection of T cell receptor beta chains follows, all from one sample in a study of PD-L1 blockade in urothelial cancer. Only in-frame clones appear in the TCRdb table, and some are missing; sequencing was by immunoSEQ multiplex PCR. The sample consists of about 45,000 clones, around 80% of them appearing once. Sequenced here: PBMCs, sampled around atezolizumab (anti-PD-L1) treatment. Every receptor here comes from a man in his sixties with urothelial cancer. Each CDR3 is given with its conserved first and last residue. D genes are given only for firm matches. Clone sizes are given selectively: once, few, many, or a class where the clone is expanded.

CDR3	DNA	D	V	J	size
CASSGTSGSYEQYF	TGTGCCAGCAGCGGGACTAGCGGCTCCTACGAGCAGTACTTC	TRBD2	TRBV6-1	TRBJ2-7	-
CASKTGAYNEQFF	TGTGCCAGCAAGACAGGGGCCTACAATGAGCAGTTCTTC	TRBD1	TRBV7-9	TRBJ2-1	-
CASSAGQKIRTGELFF	TGTGCCAGCAGCGCCGGACAGAAAATTAGAACCGGGGAGCTGTTTTTT	-	TRBV7-2	TRBJ2-2	-
CSVVKDRVDGYTF	TGCAGCGTTGTAAAGGACAGGGTTGATGGCTACACCTTC	TRBD1	TRBV29-1	TRBJ1-2	many
CASSVDSQETQYF	TGTGCCAGCAGCGTAGACAGCCAAGAGACCCAGTACTTC	-	TRBV11-2	TRBJ2-5	-
CASSTKMAYRGAYTQYF	TGTGCCAGCAGCACAAAAATGGCCTACAGGGGTGCATATACGCAGTATTTT	TRBD1	TRBV5-6	TRBJ2-3	-
CASSVTGTGDSTDTQYF	TGTGCCAGCAGCGTAACCGGGACAGGCGATAGCACAGATACGCAGTATTTT	TRBD1	TRBV9	TRBJ2-3	once
CASSLGQGAGGGGYTF	TGCGCCAGCAGCTTGGGACAGGGCGCCGGAGGGGGTGGCTACACCTTC	TRBD1	TRBV5-1	TRBJ1-2	-
CAWGGTGHGEQYF	TGTGCCTGGGGTGGGACAGGGCATGGGGAGCAGTACTTC	TRBD1	TRBV30	TRBJ2-7	-
CASSLVEFSPYEQYF	TGTGCCAGCAGCCTAGTGGAGTTTAGCCCTTACGAGCAGTACTTC	-	TRBV7-9	TRBJ2-7	-
CASSQGPRQGNNEQFF	TGTGCCAGCAGCCAAGGTCCGCGACAGGGAAACAATGAGCAGTTCTTC	TRBD1	TRBV4-2	TRBJ2-1	-
CASSLVLGQGDEKLFF	TGTGCCAGCAGCTTAGTTCTGGGACAGGGGGACGAAAAACTGTTTTTT	TRBD1	TRBV11-2	TRBJ1-4	-
CASSPRVAGGAYNEQFF	TGTGCCAGCTCACCACGGGTAGCGGGAGGAGCCTACAATGAGCAGTTCTTC	TRBD2	TRBV18	TRBJ2-1	-
CASKTGPGANVLTF	TGTGCCAGCAAGACAGGGCCTGGGGCCAACGTCCTGACTTTC	TRBD1	TRBV9	TRBJ2-6	once
CRASGIYNEQFF	TGCAGAGCTTCCGGGATTTACAATGAGCAGTTCTTC	-	TRBV29-1	TRBJ2-1	few
CASSTGREQYF	TGTGCCAGCAGTACCGGGAGAGAGCAGTACTTC	-	TRBV6-5	TRBJ2-7	-
CASSQPGAGANIQYF	TGTGCCAGCAGCCAACCCGGGGCGGGGGCGAACATTCAGTACTTC	-	TRBV14	TRBJ2-4	-
CASSPGLAGYSTDTQYF	TGCGCCAGCAGCCCCGGACTAGCGGGTTATAGCACAGATACGCAGTATTTT	TRBD2	TRBV5-1	TRBJ2-3	-
CASTIIRSLSYEQYF	TGTGCCAGCACCATCATTCGGTCCCTCTCCTACGAGCAGTACTTC	-	TRBV6-1	TRBJ2-7	medium-sized
CASSLASSRIYEQYF	TGTGCCAGCAGCTTAGCTTCTAGCCGGATCTACGAGCAGTACTTC	-	TRBV13	TRBJ2-7	-
CASSPRGGYTQYF	TGTGCCAGTAGCCCTCGGGGAGGATACACGCAGTATTTT	-	TRBV19	TRBJ2-3	-
CASSLAGTYGYTF	TGTGCCAGCAGCCTGGCAGGTACATATGGCTACACCTTC	-	TRBV14	TRBJ1-2	-
CASSSNTEYEQYF	TGCGCCAGCAGCTCAAACACAGAGTACGAGCAGTACTTC	-	TRBV5-1	TRBJ2-7	-